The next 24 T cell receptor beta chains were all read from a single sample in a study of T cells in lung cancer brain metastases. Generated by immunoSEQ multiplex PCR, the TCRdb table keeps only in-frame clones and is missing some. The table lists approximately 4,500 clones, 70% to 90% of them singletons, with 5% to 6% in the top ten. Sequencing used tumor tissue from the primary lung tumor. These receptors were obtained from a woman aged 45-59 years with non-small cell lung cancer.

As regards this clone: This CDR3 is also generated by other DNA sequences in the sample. CDR3 loop: CASSEVGAYEQYF. Written as DNA, the CDR3 is TGTGCCAGCAGTGAGGTAGGGGCTTACGAGCAGTACTTC. This chain joins TRBV2 and TRBJ2-7; TRBD1 is a possible D gene (5 bases). The V end was cut by 3 bases, the J end by 4 bases, with 10 bases between. Germline V CDR1 and CDR2: SNHLY, FYNNEI. The CDR3 is 13 residues long.

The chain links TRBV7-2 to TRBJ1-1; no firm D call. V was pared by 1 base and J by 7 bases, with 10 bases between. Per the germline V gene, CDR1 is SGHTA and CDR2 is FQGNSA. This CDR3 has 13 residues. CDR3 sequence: CASSLGGIFEAFF. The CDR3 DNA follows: TGTGCCAGCAGCTTAGGGGGAATTTTTGAAGCTTTCTTT.

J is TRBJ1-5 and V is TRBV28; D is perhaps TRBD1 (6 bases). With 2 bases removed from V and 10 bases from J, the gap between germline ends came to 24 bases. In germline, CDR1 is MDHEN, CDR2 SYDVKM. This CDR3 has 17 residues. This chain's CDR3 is CASSLGGGVGNQSPQHF. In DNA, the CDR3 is TGTGCCAGCAGTTTAGGGGGGGGCGTAGGAAATCAAAGCCCCCAGCATTTT.

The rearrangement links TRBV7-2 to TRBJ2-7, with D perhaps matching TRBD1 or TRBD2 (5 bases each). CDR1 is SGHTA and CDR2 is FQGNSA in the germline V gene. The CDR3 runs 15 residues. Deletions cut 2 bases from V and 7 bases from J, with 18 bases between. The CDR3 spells CASSLSWGSTGEQYF. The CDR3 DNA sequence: TGTGCCAGCAGCTTAAGTTGGGGGTCCACGGGGGAGCAGTACTTC.

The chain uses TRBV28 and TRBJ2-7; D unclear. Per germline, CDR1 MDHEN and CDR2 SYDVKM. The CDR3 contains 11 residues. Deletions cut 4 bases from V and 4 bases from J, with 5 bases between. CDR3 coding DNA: TGTGCCAGCAGTTCTCCATACGAGCAGTACTTC. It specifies CASSSPYEQYF.

CDR3 region: CAISEGSVYEQYF. The CDR3 nucleotides are TGTGCCATCAGTGAGGGAAGTGTCTACGAGCAGTACTTC. The V gene is TRBV10-3, the J gene TRBJ2-7; D remains unclear. Germline CDR1 is ENHRY and CDR2 is SYGVKD. The CDR3 covers 13 residues. Trimming removed 2 bases from V and 3 bases from J, with 8 bases in between.

The CDR3 spells CASSLATGTVGYEQYF. The CDR3 nucleotides are TGCGCCAGCAGCTTGGCAACCGGGACTGTAGGGTACGAGCAGTACTTC. The chain recombines TRBV5-1 with TRBJ2-7; D may be TRBD2 (6 bases). Trimming took off 0 bases at V and 4 bases at J, with 17 bases between the two ends. The germline CDR1 and CDR2 sequences are SGHRS and YFSETQ. This CDR3 is 16 amino acids long. Full variable domain (missing parts from reference TRBV5-1 and TRBJ2-7): KAGVTQTPRYLIKTRGQQVTLSCSPISGHRSVSWYQQTPGQGLQFLFEYFSETQRNKGNFPGRFSGRQFSNSRSEMNVSTLELGDSALYLCASSLATGTVGYEQYFGPGTRLTVT.

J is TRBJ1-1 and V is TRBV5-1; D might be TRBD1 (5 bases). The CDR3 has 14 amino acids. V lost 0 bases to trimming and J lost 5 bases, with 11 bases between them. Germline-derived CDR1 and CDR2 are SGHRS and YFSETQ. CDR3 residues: CASSLAGERTEAFF. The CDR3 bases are TGCGCCAGCAGCTTGGCGGGGGAGCGAACTGAAGCTTTCTTT.

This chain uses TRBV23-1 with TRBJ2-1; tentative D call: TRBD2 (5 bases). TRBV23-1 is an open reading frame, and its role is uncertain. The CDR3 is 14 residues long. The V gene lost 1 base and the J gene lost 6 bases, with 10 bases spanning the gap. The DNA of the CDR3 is TGCGCCAGCAGTCAATGTTTCGGAGGCAATGAGCAGTTCTTC. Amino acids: CASSQCFGGNEQFF.

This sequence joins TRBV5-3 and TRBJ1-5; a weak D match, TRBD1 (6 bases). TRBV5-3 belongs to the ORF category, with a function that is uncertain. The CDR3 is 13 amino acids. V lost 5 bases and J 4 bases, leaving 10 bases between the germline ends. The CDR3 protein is CARRLTGNQPQHF. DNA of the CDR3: TGTGCCAGAAGACTTACAGGGAATCAGCCCCAGCATTTT.

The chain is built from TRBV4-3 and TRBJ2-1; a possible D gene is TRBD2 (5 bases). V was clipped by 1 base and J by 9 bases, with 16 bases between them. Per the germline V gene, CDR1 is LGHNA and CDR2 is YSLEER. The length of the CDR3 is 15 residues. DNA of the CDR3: TGCGCCAGCAGCCAAGTAGCGATTAAAGGGTGTGAGCAGTTCTTC. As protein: CASSQVAIKGCEQFF.

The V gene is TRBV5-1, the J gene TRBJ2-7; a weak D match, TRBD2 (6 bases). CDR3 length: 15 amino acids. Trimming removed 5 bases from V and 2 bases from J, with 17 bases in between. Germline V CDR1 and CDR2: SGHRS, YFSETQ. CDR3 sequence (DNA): TGCGCCAGCAGGACAGATGGGCTAGCGACCTACGAGCAGTACTTC. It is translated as CASRTDGLATYEQYF.

DNA of the CDR3: TGTGCCCGGGGATTCCAAGAGACCCAGTACTTC. It yields the protein CARGFQETQYF. The gene calls are TRBV2 and TRBJ2-5; a possible D gene is TRBD2 (5 bases). Germline-derived CDR1 and CDR2 are SNHLY and FYNNEI. CDR3 length equals 11 residues. The ends were cut back, 11 bases at V and 1 base at J, with 8 bases in the middle.

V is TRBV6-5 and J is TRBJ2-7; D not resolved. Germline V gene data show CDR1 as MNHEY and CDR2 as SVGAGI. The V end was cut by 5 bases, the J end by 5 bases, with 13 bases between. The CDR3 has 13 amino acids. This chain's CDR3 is CASSQPPSNEQYF. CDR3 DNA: TGTGCCAGCAGTCAACCCCCGTCGAACGAGCAGTACTTC.

Here the CDR3 reads CAWLRDRARGTEAFF. DNA for the CDR3: TGTGCCTGGCTTAGGGACAGGGCCCGGGGCACTGAAGCTTTCTTT. The chain recombines TRBV30 with TRBJ1-1, with TRBD1 identical over 9 bases. The germline gives CDR1 GTSNPN, CDR2 SVGIG (reference sequence). V lost 5 bases to trimming and J lost 4 bases; unmatched junction nucleotides: 11. The CDR3 sequence is 15 residues long.

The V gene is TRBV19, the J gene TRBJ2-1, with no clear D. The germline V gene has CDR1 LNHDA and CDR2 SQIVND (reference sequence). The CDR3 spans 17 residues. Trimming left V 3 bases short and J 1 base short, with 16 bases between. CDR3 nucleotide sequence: TGTGCCAGTAGTATCGGATTTGCGATATGGTCCTACAATGAGCAGTTCTTC. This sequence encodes CASSIGFAIWSYNEQFF.

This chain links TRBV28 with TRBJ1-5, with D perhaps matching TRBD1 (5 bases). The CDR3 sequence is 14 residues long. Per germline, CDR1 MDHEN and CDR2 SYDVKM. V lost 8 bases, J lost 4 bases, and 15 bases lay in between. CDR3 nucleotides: TGTGCCAGCGGGGTTGCGGGGGTGAATCAGCCCCAGCATTTT. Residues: CASGVAGVNQPQHF.

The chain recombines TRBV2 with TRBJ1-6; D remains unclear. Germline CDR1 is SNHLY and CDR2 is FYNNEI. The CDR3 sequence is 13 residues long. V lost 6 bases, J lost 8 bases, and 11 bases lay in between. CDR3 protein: CASSSAPDSPLHF. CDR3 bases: TGTGCCAGCAGCTCCGCGCCGGATTCACCCCTCCACTTT.

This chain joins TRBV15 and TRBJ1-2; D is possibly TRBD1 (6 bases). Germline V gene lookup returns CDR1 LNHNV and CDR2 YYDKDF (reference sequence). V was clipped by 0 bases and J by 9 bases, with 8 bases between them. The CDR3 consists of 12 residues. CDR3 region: CATSRDGQSYTF. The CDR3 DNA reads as TGTGCCACCAGCAGAGACGGACAGAGCTACACCTTC.

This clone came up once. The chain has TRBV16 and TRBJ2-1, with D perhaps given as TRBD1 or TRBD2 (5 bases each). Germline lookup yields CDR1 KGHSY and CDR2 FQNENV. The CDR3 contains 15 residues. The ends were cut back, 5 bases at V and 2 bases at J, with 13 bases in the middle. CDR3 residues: CASSTRGAPYNEQFF. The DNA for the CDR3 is TGTGCCAGCAGCACAAGAGGGGCCCCCTACAATGAGCAGTTCTTC. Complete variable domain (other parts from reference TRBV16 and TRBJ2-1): GEEVAQTPKHLVRGEGQKAKLYCAPIKGHSYVFWYQQVLKNEFKFLISFQNENVFDETGMPKERFSAKCLPNSPCSLEIQATKLEDSAVYFCASSTRGAPYNEQFFGPGTRLTVL.

This CDR3 is CASSSAAYEQYF. For the CDR3, the DNA is TGCGCCAGCAGCTCCGCTGCCTACGAGCAGTACTTC. V gene TRBV5-1 combines with J gene TRBJ2-7; D not certain. Trimming cost V 3 bases and J 2 bases, with 6 bases left between them. The CDR3 has 12 amino acids. Germline CDR1 and CDR2: SGHRS and YFSETQ.

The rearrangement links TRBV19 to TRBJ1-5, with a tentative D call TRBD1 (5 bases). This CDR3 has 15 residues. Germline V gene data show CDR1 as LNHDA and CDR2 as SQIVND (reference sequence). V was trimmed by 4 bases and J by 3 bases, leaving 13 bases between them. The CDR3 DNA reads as TGTGCCAGTAGTAGCGACAGTCGCTCCAATCAGCCCCAGCATTTT. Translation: CASSSDSRSNQPQHF. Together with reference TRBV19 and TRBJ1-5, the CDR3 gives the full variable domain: DGGITQSPKYLFRKEGQNVTLSCEQNLNHDAMYWYRQDPGQGLRLIYYSQIVNDFQKGDIAEGYSVSREKKESFPLTVTSAQKNPTAFYLCASSSDSRSNQPQHFGDGTRLSIL.

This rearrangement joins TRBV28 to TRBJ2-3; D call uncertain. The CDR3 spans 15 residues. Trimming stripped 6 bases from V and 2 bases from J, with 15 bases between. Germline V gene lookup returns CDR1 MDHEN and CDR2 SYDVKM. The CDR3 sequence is CASSLLGPHTDTQYF. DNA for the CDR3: TGTGCCAGCAGCTTGTTGGGCCCCCACACAGATACGCAGTATTTT.

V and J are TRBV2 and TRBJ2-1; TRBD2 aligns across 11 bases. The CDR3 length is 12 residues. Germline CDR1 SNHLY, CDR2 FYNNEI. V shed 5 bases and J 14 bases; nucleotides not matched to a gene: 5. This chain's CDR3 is CASSPTSGEKFF. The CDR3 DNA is TGTGCCAGCAGTCCGACTAGCGGGGAGAAGTTCTTC. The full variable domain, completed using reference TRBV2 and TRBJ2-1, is EPEVTQTPSHQVTQMGQEVILRCVPISNHLYFYWYRQILGQKVEFLVSFYNNEISEKSEIFDDQFSVERPDGSNFTLKIRSTKLEDSAMYFCASSPTSGEKFFGPGTRLTVL.